The table lists the clone carrying this T cell receptor (delta chain) with a few counts. The sample belongs to a study of gamma-delta chains in newborns, infants, children. Study-level information: Polyclonal expansion of innate γδ T cells after birth follows microbial exposure.

TCRdb re-analyzed the reads via CATT. Of about 2,300 delta-chain clones listed, 0.95% to 1.1% were seen once; the top ten hold over 12%. V lost 3 bases and J lost 4; bases outside the gene matches: 8. Germline lookup yields CDR1 GEAIGNYY and CDR2 EKD. This CDR3 has 15 residues. The specimen sequenced was blood. The chain uses TRDV2 and TRDJ1; 9 positions match TRDD3. The origin of this receptor is a child who was a newborn, infant or young child, either healthy, febrile or measles-vaccinated (not recorded which). In nucleotides, the CDR3 is TGTGCCTGTGACCCCCTACTGGGGGAGGACGATAAACTCATCTTT. Amino acid sequence: CACDPLLGEDDKLIF.